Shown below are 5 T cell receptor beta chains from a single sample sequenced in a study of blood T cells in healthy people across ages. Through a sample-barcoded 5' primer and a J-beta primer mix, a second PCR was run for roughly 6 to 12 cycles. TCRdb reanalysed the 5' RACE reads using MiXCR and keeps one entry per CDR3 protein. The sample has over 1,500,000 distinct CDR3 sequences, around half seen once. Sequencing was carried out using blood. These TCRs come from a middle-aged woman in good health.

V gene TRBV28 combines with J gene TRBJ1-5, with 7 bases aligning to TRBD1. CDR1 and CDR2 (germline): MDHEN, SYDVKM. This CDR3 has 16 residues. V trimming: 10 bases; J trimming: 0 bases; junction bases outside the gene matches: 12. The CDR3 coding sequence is TGTGCCACGGGGACAGTTCTTAAATCTAGCAATCAGCCCCAGCATTTT. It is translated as CATGTVLKSSNQPQHF.

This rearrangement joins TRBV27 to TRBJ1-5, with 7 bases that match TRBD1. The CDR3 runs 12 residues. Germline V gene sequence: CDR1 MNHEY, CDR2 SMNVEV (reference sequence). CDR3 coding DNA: TGTCCTTGGCCAGGGGGTGATCAGCCCCAGCATTTT. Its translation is CPWPGGDQPQHF.

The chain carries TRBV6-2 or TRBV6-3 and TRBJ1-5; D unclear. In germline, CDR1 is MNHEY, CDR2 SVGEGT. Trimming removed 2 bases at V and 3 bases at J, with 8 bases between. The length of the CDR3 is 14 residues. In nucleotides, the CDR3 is TGTGCCAGCAGTTACGGGTGGGACAATCAGCCCCAGCATTTT. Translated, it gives CASSYGWDNQPQHF.

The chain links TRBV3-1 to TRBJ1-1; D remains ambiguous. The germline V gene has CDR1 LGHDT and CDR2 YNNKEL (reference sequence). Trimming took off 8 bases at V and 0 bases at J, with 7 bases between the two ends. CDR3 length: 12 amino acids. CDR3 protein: CASGLMNTEAFF. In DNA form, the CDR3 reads TGTGCCAGCGGTTTAATGAACACTGAAGCTTTCTTT.

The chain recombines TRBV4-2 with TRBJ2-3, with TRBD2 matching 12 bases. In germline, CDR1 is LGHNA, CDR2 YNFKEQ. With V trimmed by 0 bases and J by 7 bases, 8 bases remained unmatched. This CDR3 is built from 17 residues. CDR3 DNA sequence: TGTGCCAGCAGCCAAGATTGGCTAGCGGGGGGGCCTCATACGCAGTATTTT. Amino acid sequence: CASSQDWLAGGPHTQYF.